Below, 14 T cell receptor beta chains from the same sample are listed, as sequenced in a study of T cell responses to AZD1222 COVID-19 vaccine. Generated by immunoSEQ multiplex PCR, the TCRdb table keeps only in-frame clones and is missing some. The sample includes 95,000 to 130,000 clones, 93% of them seen just once. Specimen: peripheral blood, collected on day 0 of AZD1222 vaccination. The receptors were sampled from an adult in good health.

The rearrangement joins TRBV7-6 to TRBJ2-3, with 12 positions matching TRBD2. CDR3 length equals 17 residues. Per the germline V gene, CDR1 is SGHVS and CDR2 is FNYEAQ. V lost 5 bases to trimming and J lost 3 bases; unmatched junction nucleotides: 9. Written as DNA, the CDR3 is TGTGCCAGCAGCCTAAGACTAGCGGGAGAGTTAACAGATACGCAGTATTTT. The encoded protein is CASSLRLAGELTDTQYF.

V usage is TRBV19 and J usage is TRBJ2-7; D unresolved. Germline values: CDR1 LNHDA, CDR2 SQIVND (reference sequence). The CDR3 spans 13 residues. Trimming cost V 3 bases and J 5 bases, with 11 bases left between them. CDR3 DNA: TGTGCCAGTAGTATGCTCTTAGTGAACGAGCAGTACTTC. Amino acid sequence: CASSMLLVNEQYF.

Points on this clone: The CDR3 carries no conserved terminal phenylalanine or tryptophan, so it likely arises from a read error. It is unclear where the CDR3 begins or ends on the DNA, so no DNA is shown, and the CDR3 is as TCRdb lists it. The chain combines TRBV19 with TRBJ2-7; TRBD1, the table's D call, lacks a check against the DNA. With termini counted, the CDR3 has 13 amino acids. CDR1 and CDR2 (germline): LNHDA, SQIVND (reference sequence). This CDR3 reads CASSMTLGQGMRI.

J is TRBJ2-7 and V is TRBV29-1; weak D call: TRBD2 (7 bases). The CDR3 consists of 15 residues. The germline V gene has CDR1 SQVTM and CDR2 ANQGSEA. The V end was cut by 4 bases, the J end by 2 bases, with 18 bases between. CDR3 sequence (DNA): TGCAGCGTTGGGGGGGGACAAATGCCAACCTACGAGCAGTACTTC. This sequence encodes CSVGGGQMPTYEQYF.

The chain recombines TRBV29-1 with TRBJ2-7, with TRBD2 matching 7 bases. The J segment lost 9 bases and the V segment lost 1 base, leaving 6 bases of the junction unmatched. The CDR3 has 12 amino acids. Per the germline V gene, CDR1 is SQVTM and CDR2 is ANQGSEA. For the CDR3, the DNA is TGCAGCGTTGAAGCGGGGGGTGATTGGCAGTACTTC. Amino acids: CSVEAGGDWQYF.

This chain joins TRBV3-1 (or the pseudogene TRBV3-2) and TRBJ1-6; no clear D. Germline assignment: CDR1 LGHDT and CDR2 YNNKEL (reference sequence). The CDR3 is made up of 14 amino acids. V gave up 6 bases and J gave up 10 bases, with 16 bases separating them. The CDR3 sequence: CASRDGVIRSPLHF. CDR3 DNA sequence: TGTGCCAGCAGAGACGGGGTTATAAGGTCACCCCTCCACTTT.

The chain is built from TRBV7-2 and TRBJ2-6; no clear D. The CDR3 loop spans 15 amino acids. V lost 3 bases and J lost 0, with 6 bases in between. The germline V gene encodes CDR1 SGHTA and CDR2 FQGNSA. In DNA, the CDR3 is TGTGCCAGCAGCTTGAGGTTCTCTGGGGCCAACGTCCTGACTTTC. Encoded protein: CASSLRFSGANVLTF.

The rearrangement links TRBV20-1 to TRBJ1-2; D unclear. The CDR3 sequence is 12 residues long. CDR1 and CDR2 (germline): DFQATT, SNEGSKA (reference sequence). The V gene lost 3 bases and the J gene lost 2 bases, with 7 bases spanning the gap. CDR3 nucleotides: TGCAGTGCTAGTTTCAAGAACTATGGCTACACCTTC. As protein: CSASFKNYGYTF.

The CDR3 region has the DNA TGTGCCAGTAGTAGGGCCGGGACTCCTCGGGAGCAGTTCTTC. Its translation: CASSRAGTPREQFF. This chain connects TRBV19 to TRBJ2-1; TRBD2 is a possible D gene (6 bases). The CDR3 length is 14 residues. Germline V CDR1 and CDR2: LNHDA, SQIVND (reference sequence). The V and J ends lost 4 bases and 10 bases respectively, with 17 bases between them.

V is TRBV30 and J is TRBJ1-2, with D possibly being TRBD1 (5 bases). This CDR3 is 13 amino acids long. The germline gives CDR1 GTSNPN, CDR2 SVGIG (reference sequence). Trimming stripped 0 bases from V and 6 bases from J, with 11 bases between. The CDR3 loop is CAWSVRRAHGYTF. CDR3 sequence (DNA): TGTGCCTGGAGTGTACGCAGGGCACATGGCTACACCTTC.

This clone was observed a single time. In DNA form, the CDR3 reads TGTGCCAGCAGCCCACCCGGGACGGCGATTTCCTACGAGCAGTACTTC. As protein: CASSPPGTAISYEQYF. The chain is built from TRBV7-2 and TRBJ2-7; either TRBD1 or TRBD2 may fit D (5 bases each). V lost 5 bases and J lost 1, with 18 bases in between. The CDR3 is 16 amino acids. Germline lookup yields CDR1 SGHTA and CDR2 FQGNSA.

The rearrangement links TRBV6-5 to TRBJ2-7; weak D call: TRBD2 (5 bases). Germline CDR1 MNHEY, CDR2 SVGAGI. V dropped 0 bases and J dropped 0 bases, with 6 bases sitting between them. The CDR3 sequence is 14 residues long. This chain's CDR3 is CASSYSRVSYEQYF. The CDR3 DNA is TGTGCCAGCAGTTACTCGAGGGTCTCCTACGAGCAGTACTTC.

The rearrangement uses TRBV19 and TRBJ2-2; 14 bases fit TRBD2. The CDR3 is made up of 18 amino acids. The germline V gene has CDR1 LNHDA and CDR2 SQIVND (reference sequence). The V and J ends lost 5 bases and 5 bases, in that order; junction bases with no gene match: 10. The CDR3 reads CASSVGRLAGGGTGELFF. The CDR3 DNA is TGTGCCAGTAGTGTCGGGCGACTAGCGGGAGGGGGGACCGGGGAGCTGTTTTTT.

The chain joins TRBV27 to TRBJ2-3; D ambiguous. There are 13 residues in the CDR3. Trimming removed 5 bases from V and 0 bases from J, with 6 bases in between. The germline CDR1 and CDR2 sequences are MNHEY and SMNVEV (reference sequence). DNA of the CDR3: TGTGCCAGCAGTCCCCCAAGCACAGATACGCAGTATTTT. Protein: CASSPPSTDTQYF.